Sequencing of this TCR beta chain was carried out in a study of cytomegalovirus exposure and HLA in healthy donors. General study points: As confirmed in vitro, three CMV-associated chains were specific for CMV antigens.

A note on this clone: Its antigen is not known.

The study drew the donors from its roughly 110-subject validation cohort, separate from the roughly 700-subject first cohort. Measured with immunoSEQ multiplex PCR; TCRdb has only the in-frame clones, and not every one. In the table there are roughly 190,000 clones, around 88% of which are singletons. Between the trimmed V and J ends, which lost 1 base and 9 bases, there was a span of 16 bases. Germline CDR1 is MGHDK and CDR2 is SYGVNS. The CDR3 has 15 amino acids. The receptor was derived from a woman younger than 35 in good health and CMV-seronegative. The sequencing sample was made of PBMCs. The rearrangement uses TRBV25-1 and TRBJ2-1; D remains ambiguous. Written as DNA, the CDR3 is TGTGCCAGCAGTGAATCCCTCGGAGCTTCTGGTGAGCAGTTCTTC. Translated, it gives CASSESLGASGEQFF.